Below are 25 T cell receptor beta chains sequenced from a single sample in a study of blood T cell repertoires in COVID-19. Repertoires were generated with immunoSEQ multiplex PCR, while TCRdb's copy carries only in-frame clones and drops some. The repertoire holds more than 350,000 clones, around 87% seen once, with roughly 10% in the top ten. The specimen sequenced was peripheral blood. These TCRs come from a woman younger than 45 with COVID-19, enrolled during active disease.

This rearrangement joins TRBV7-3 to TRBJ2-2; D may be TRBD1 (5 bases). Germline V gene data show CDR1 as SGHTA and CDR2 as FQGTGA. The CDR3 extends over 17 amino acids. V was pared by 2 bases and J by 6 bases, with 19 bases between. The DNA for the CDR3 is TGTGCCAGCAGCTTACCTTTGGCCCCAGGGTTGGCCGGGGAGCTGTTTTTT. Its protein is CASSLPLAPGLAGELFF.

J is TRBJ1-2 and V is TRBV24-1; 7 bases align to TRBD1. The CDR3 is made up of 15 amino acids. The germline V gene encodes CDR1 KGHDR and CDR2 SFDVKD. The V segment lost 2 bases and the J segment 4 bases; nucleotides outside the gene matches: 6. The CDR3 loop reads CATSDSRQGIYGYTF. The CDR3 coding sequence is TGTGCCACCAGTGATTCTCGACAGGGAATCTATGGCTACACCTTC.

This chain connects TRBV19 to TRBJ1-5; D might be TRBD1 (5 bases). V was trimmed by 8 bases and J by 0 bases, leaving 11 bases between them. CDR1 LNHDA and CDR2 SQIVND come from the germline V gene (reference sequence). The CDR3 is 14 residues long. The chain's CDR3 is CASRGGYSNQPQHF. CDR3 in DNA: TGTGCCAGTCGGGGGGGATATAGCAATCAGCCCCAGCATTTT.

This clone came up a few times. The chain uses TRBV10-3 and TRBJ2-1; 13 bases fit TRBD2. Germline values: CDR1 ENHRY, CDR2 SYGVKD. The CDR3 length is 18 residues. J gave up 3 bases and V 3 bases, and 8 bases lay outside the gene matches. CDR3 in DNA: TGTGCCATCAGTGACCGGACTAGCGGGAGTTTGGGCTACAATGAGCAGTTCTTC. The encoded protein is CAISDRTSGSLGYNEQFF.

CDR3 protein: CASSLGGLVGGYTF. The CDR3 DNA is TGTGCCAGCAGCTTAGGGGGGCTGGTCGGTGGCTACACCTTC. The rearrangement links TRBV7-8 to TRBJ1-2; possibly TRBD1 for D (6 bases). Germline V gene lookup returns CDR1 SGHVS and CDR2 FQNEAQ. The length of the CDR3 is 14 residues. Deletions cut 1 base from V and 7 bases from J, with 13 bases between.

The genes are TRBV6-4 and TRBJ1-1, with 7 bases identical to TRBD1. V gave up 3 bases and J gave up 8 bases; unmatched junction bases: 6. Looked up from germline, CDR1 is MRHNA and CDR2 is SNTAGT. The CDR3 loop spans 13 amino acids. Written as DNA, the CDR3 is TGTGCCAGCAGTGAGGAAGGGGGCGGCGAAGCTTTCTTT. It codes for CASSEEGGGEAFF.

The chain carries TRBV11-2 and TRBJ2-2, with 9 nucleotides matching TRBD2. The germline V gene has CDR1 SGHAT and CDR2 FQNNGV. The CDR3 spans 13 residues. V was pared by 5 bases and J by 6 bases, with 1 base of the junction left unmatched. CDR3 DNA sequence: TGTGCCAGCAGCCCTAGCGGGGCCGGGGAGCTGTTTTTT. Translating it yields CASSPSGAGELFF.

The chain is built from TRBV3-1 (or the pseudogene TRBV3-2) and TRBJ2-1; perhaps TRBD2 as D (6 bases). The CDR3 has 15 residues. Between the trimmed V and J ends, which lost 5 bases and 6 bases, there was a span of 17 bases. The germline V gene has CDR1 LGHDT and CDR2 YNNKEL (reference sequence). The CDR3 protein is CASSTRLGLTNEQFF. CDR3 DNA: TGTGCCAGCAGCACCCGACTGGGACTTACCAATGAGCAGTTCTTC.

V gene TRBV5-8 combines with J gene TRBJ1-2, with no clear D. This CDR3 contains 13 residues. The germline CDR1 and CDR2 sequences are SGHTS and YDEGEE. The V end lost 3 bases, the J end lost 2 bases, and 8 bases lay between the germline ends. The CDR3 reads CASSSSLNYGYTF. The CDR3 DNA sequence: TGTGCCAGCAGCTCCTCGTTGAACTATGGCTACACCTTC. Full variable domain (remainder filled in from reference TRBV5-8 and TRBJ1-2): EAGVTQSPTHLIKTRGQQATLRCSPISGHTSVYWYQQALGLGLQFLLWYDEGEERNRGNFPPRFSGRQFPNYSSELNVNALELEDSALYLCASSSSLNYGYTFGSGTRLTVV.

The chain is built from TRBV19 and TRBJ1-2; D unclear. CDR1 LNHDA and CDR2 SQIVND come from the germline V gene (reference sequence). CDR3 length equals 14 residues. Trimming left V 7 bases short and J 8 bases short, with 20 bases between. The CDR3 DNA is TGTGCCAGTACCCTCGGAAACAGCCGATCAGGCTACACCTTC. Its translation is CASTLGNSRSGYTF.

The rearrangement links TRBV7-3 to TRBJ2-2; 7 nucleotides align to TRBD2. This CDR3 has 16 amino acids. Losses at the gene ends were 2 bases for V and 5 bases for J; bases not matched to a gene: 8. Germline values: CDR1 SGHTA, CDR2 FQGTGA. The CDR3 protein is CASSLYGGSNTGELFF. CDR3 bases: TGTGCCAGCAGCTTATACGGCGGGAGTAATACCGGGGAGCTGTTTTTT.

The rearrangement links TRBV2 to TRBJ2-7; 10 nucleotides line up with TRBD2. CDR3 length equals 14 residues. Germline V gene data show CDR1 as SNHLY and CDR2 as FYNNEI. V dropped 3 bases and J dropped 6; count of bases not matched to a gene: 5. CDR3 loop: CASSDLAGEFEQYF. The CDR3 coding sequence is TGTGCCAGCAGTGACCTAGCGGGAGAATTCGAGCAGTACTTC.

J is TRBJ2-7 and V is TRBV6-5; the match to TRBD1 covers 7 bases. CDR3 length equals 14 residues. Germline V CDR1 and CDR2: MNHEY, SVGAGI. V shed 0 bases and J 3 bases; nucleotides not matched to a gene: 2. The CDR3 DNA is TGTGCCAGCAGTTACTCTGACAGGGTCTACGAGCAGTACTTC. It codes for CASSYSDRVYEQYF.

The chain employs TRBV5-1 and TRBJ2-7; 12 bases fit TRBD2. CDR1 and CDR2 from the germline V gene are SGHRS and YFSETQ. V shed 3 bases and J 6 bases; nucleotides not matched to a gene: 10. The CDR3 extends over 16 amino acids. As DNA, the CDR3 is TGCGCCAGCAGCTCGACCCCTAGCGGGAGGGCCGGCGAGCAGTACTTC. Translating it yields CASSSTPSGRAGEQYF.

J is TRBJ2-5 and V is TRBV6-5; TRBD2 aligns across 8 bases. Germline V CDR1 and CDR2: MNHEY, SVGAGI. The CDR3 contains 15 residues. V trimming: 6 bases; J trimming: 5 bases; junction bases outside the gene matches: 11. CDR3 DNA: TGTGCCAGCAGCTCCTCTTTAGCGGGACGGGAGACCCAGTACTTC. Amino acid sequence: CASSSSLAGRETQYF.

A remark on this clone: At one end, the junction sequence differs from germline, possibly due to a read error. The V gene is TRBV24-1, the J gene TRBJ2-2; 7 nucleotides line up with TRBD2. The CDR3 sequence is 16 residues long. Germline CDR1 is KGHDR and CDR2 is SFDVKD. The CDR3 loop is CATRDLGGRNTGELFF. In nucleotides, the CDR3 is TGTGCCACCCGTGATCTGGGGGGGAGAAACACCGGGGAGCTGTTTTTT.

This sequence joins TRBV3-1 (or the pseudogene TRBV3-2) and TRBJ2-1; 12 nucleotides match TRBD2. The CDR3 runs 16 residues. CDR1 is LGHDT, CDR2 YNNKEL, per germline (reference sequence). V lost 4 bases to trimming and J lost 0 bases; unmatched junction nucleotides: 1. This CDR3 is CASSRTSGTSYNEQFF. CDR3 coding DNA: TGTGCCAGCAGCCGGACTAGCGGGACCTCCTACAATGAGCAGTTCTTC.

The chain recombines TRBV25-1 with TRBJ2-2, with TRBD1 matching over 10 bases. Germline assignment: CDR1 MGHDK and CDR2 SYGVNS. Unmatched junction bases numbered 11, after V lost 7 bases and J lost 6 bases. This CDR3 comprises 16 residues. CDR3: CASTDSGQGKAGELFF. The DNA for the CDR3 is TGTGCCAGCACCGACTCGGGACAGGGGAAAGCCGGGGAGCTGTTTTTT.

The rearrangement links TRBV27 to TRBJ2-2; possibly TRBD2 for D (6 bases). Trimming stripped 5 bases from V and 3 bases from J, with 10 bases between. The CDR3 has 14 residues. In germline, CDR1 is MNHEY, CDR2 SMNVEV (reference sequence). CDR3 region: CASSQTSDTGELFF. The CDR3 bases are TGTGCCAGCAGTCAGACTAGTGACACCGGGGAGCTGTTTTTT.

This chain joins TRBV6-5 and TRBJ1-4; perhaps TRBD1 as D (5 bases). V lost 0 bases to trimming and J lost 3 bases, with 11 bases between them. CDR1 MNHEY and CDR2 SVGAGI come from the germline V gene. The CDR3 contains 16 residues. The CDR3 nucleotides are TGTGCCAGCAGTTACTCGAGGTGGGGGGCTAATGAAAAACTGTTTTTT. It codes for CASSYSRWGANEKLFF.

The genes are TRBV28 and TRBJ1-6; perhaps TRBD1 as D (6 bases). The CDR3 runs to 15 residues. Germline-derived CDR1 and CDR2 are MDHEN and SYDVKM. Trimming took off 3 bases at V and 6 bases at J, with 12 bases between the two ends. CDR3 nucleotide sequence: TGTGCCAGCAGTTTTGGGACACCGCTTAATTCACCCCTCCACTTT. Protein product: CASSFGTPLNSPLHF.

This clone was recorded only once. The V gene is TRBV10-2, the J gene TRBJ2-3; 13 nucleotides align to TRBD2. V lost 2 bases and J lost 1; bases outside the gene matches: 15. This CDR3 has 21 residues. The germline V gene has CDR1 WSHSY and CDR2 SAAADI. The CDR3, as DNA: TGCGCCAGCAGTGAGCCGACGGGACTAGCGGGACCCGGGACTCGCACAGATACGCAGTATTTT. It yields the protein CASSEPTGLAGPGTRTDTQYF.

CDR3 coding DNA: TGTGCCAGCAGTCCCGGGGAAGGCTACACCTTC. This sequence encodes CASSPGEGYTF. This chain uses TRBV6-6 with TRBJ1-2; D is undetermined. In germline, CDR1 is MNHNY, CDR2 SVGAGI (reference sequence). The CDR3 consists of 11 residues. Between the trimmed V and J ends, which lost 5 bases and 8 bases, there was a span of 9 bases.

The chain carries TRBV7-2 and TRBJ2-3, with a weak D call TRBD1 (6 bases). V dropped 5 bases and J dropped 0 bases, with 15 bases sitting between them. From germline, CDR1 is SGHTA and CDR2 FQGNSA. This CDR3 is 16 amino acids long. The CDR3 loop is CASSPRRGFSTDTQYF. CDR3 coding DNA: TGTGCCAGCAGCCCCCGAAGGGGGTTTAGCACAGATACGCAGTATTTT.

This clone was observed a single time. The gene calls are TRBV7-9 and TRBJ1-2, with D hard to call. This CDR3 is built from 12 residues. V shed 7 bases and J shed 8 bases, with 14 bases lying between them. CDR1 SEHNR and CDR2 FQNEAQ come from the germline V gene (reference sequence). The CDR3 bases are TGTGCCAGCAACCCGGGCGGGGAAGGCTACACCTTC. Its protein product is CASNPGGEGYTF. The complete variable domain, with remaining parts taken from reference TRBV7-9 and TRBJ1-2, reads DTGVSQNPRHKITKRGQNVTFRCDPISEHNRLYWYRQTLGQGPEFLTYFQNEAQLEKSRLLSDRFSAERPKGSFSTLEIQRTEQGDSAMYLCASNPGGEGYTFGSGTRLTVV.